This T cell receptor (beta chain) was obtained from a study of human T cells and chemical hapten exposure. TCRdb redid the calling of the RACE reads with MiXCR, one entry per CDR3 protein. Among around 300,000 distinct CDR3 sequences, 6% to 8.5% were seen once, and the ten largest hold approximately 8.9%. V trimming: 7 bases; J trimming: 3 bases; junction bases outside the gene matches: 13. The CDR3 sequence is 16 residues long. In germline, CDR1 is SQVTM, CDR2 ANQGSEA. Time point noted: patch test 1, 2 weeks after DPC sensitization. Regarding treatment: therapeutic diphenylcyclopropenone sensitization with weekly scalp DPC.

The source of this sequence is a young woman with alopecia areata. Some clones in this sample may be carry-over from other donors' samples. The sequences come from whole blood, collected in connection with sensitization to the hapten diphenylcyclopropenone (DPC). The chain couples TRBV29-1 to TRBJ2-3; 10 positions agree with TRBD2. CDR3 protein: CSAIIPGLASTDTQYF. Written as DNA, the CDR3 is TGCAGCGCCATAATCCCGGGACTAGCGTCGACAGATACGCAGTATTTT.